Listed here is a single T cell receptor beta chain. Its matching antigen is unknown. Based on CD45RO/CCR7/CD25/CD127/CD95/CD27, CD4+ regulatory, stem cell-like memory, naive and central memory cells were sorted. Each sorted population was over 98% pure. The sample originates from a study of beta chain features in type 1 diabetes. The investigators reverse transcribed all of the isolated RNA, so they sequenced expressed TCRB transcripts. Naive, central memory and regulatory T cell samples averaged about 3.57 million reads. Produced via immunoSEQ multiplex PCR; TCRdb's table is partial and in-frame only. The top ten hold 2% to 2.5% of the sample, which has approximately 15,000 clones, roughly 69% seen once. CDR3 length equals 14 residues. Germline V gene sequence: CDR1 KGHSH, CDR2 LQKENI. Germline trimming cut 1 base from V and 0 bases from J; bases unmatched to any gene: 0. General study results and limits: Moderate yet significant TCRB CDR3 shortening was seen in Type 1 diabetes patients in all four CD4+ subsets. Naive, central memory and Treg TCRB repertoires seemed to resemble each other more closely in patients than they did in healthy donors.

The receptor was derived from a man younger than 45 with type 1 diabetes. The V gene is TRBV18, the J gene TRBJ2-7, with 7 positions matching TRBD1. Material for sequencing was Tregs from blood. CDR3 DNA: TGTGCCAGCTCACCACGGGACAGCTCCTACGAGCAGTACTTC. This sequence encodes CASSPRDSSYEQYF. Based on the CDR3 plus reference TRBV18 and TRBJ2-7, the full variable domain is NAGVMQNPRHLVRRRGQEARLRCSPMKGHSHVYWYRQLPEEGLKFMVYLQKENIIDESGMPKERFSAEFPKEGPSILRIQQVVRGDSAAYFCASSPRDSSYEQYFGPGTRLTVT.